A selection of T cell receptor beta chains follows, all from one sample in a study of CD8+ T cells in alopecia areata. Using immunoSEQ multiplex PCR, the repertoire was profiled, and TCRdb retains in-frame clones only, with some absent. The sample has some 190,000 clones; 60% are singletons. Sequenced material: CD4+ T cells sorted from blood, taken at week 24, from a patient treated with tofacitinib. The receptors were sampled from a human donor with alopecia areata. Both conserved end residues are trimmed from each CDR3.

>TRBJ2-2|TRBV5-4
ASSLKGSGTGELF
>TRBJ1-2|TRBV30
AWNVLYGYT
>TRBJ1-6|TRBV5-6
ASSSIRQGPSSYNSPLH
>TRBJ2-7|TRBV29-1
SVDRDGTYEQY
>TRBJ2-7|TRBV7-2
ASSPRTSRGEQY
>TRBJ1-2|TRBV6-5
ASMGGQYGYT
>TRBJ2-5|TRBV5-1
ASSLSGQQETQY
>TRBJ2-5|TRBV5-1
ASSELNQETQY
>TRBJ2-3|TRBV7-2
ASSLAWAGGKQY
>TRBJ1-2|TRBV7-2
ASSFNRGGGYGYT
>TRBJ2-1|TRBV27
ASSRNKRTSGGDEQF